This T cell receptor beta chain was recovered during a study of beta chain features in type 1 diabetes listed by TCRdb under 2018. Turning to the overall study: Mean age, gender distribution, total cell number and subset yield were not different between patients and healthy donors. Across all samples, around 99 million sorted cells were examined, and cell number per subset correlated strongly with RNA yield. In the study, recently diagnosed type 1 diabetes patients and matched healthy donors were compared on the TCRB repertoires of their sorted circulating CD4+ T cell subsets. Naive and central memory subsets were obtained from all 30 or so donors, but regulatory and stem cell-like memory subsets were isolated from only 8 patients and roughly eight healthy donors. The full study reports these points: Naive, central memory and regulatory TCRB repertoires appeared more similar among patients than among healthy donors. PCR might favor shorter templates, but patient and control samples were amplified and corrected together, so any skew would affect both groups equally. Because the HLA sub-analyses included only small numbers of individuals, any influence of HLA type on TCRB rearrangement was left unresolved. Type 1 diabetes patients showed a moderate but significant shortening of TCRB CDR3 length in all four CD4+ subsets. At VDJ recombination sites, patients with type 1 diabetes made fewer insertions and deleted more nucleotides, a pattern implying thymic rearrangement abnormalities. Because cDNA rather than genomic DNA was sequenced, highly expressing activated cells could have been over-represented, although no difference in activation and CD3 levels was found between groups.

The entire isolated RNA was reverse transcribed using the High Capacity cDNA Reverse Transcription Kit, and thus expressed TCRB transcripts were sequenced. Naive, central memory and regulatory T cell samples underwent deep immunoSEQ sequencing, averaging approximately 3.5 million total reads per sample. Sorted cells were lysed in RLT buffer, and RNA was extracted using DNase-treated RNeasy Micro or Mini kits according to cell number. To prevent cross-contamination, every cell subset was processed on its own, while patient and healthy donor samples were processed together. The immunoSEQ multiplex PCR was used to amplify TCRB sequences from cDNA, yielding 87-bp fragments that span the CDR3 region. The amplicons were sequenced using the Illumina HiSeq platform. In the source study's methods: PCR bias was computationally corrected using synthetic template baselines, reads within Hamming distance 2 were collapsed, and singletons that could not be merged were discarded. By aligning reads against IMGT, V, D and J genes, CDR3 length, and insertions or deletions at six rearrangement sites were assigned. Within each subset, clonotype counts were normalized to sorted cell number, after which true diversity and Gini coefficients were computed with the tcR R package. The overlap coefficient, calculated on TCRB nucleotide sequences, was used to measure repertoire sharing. Out-of-frame TCRB sequences from naive cells were analyzed to stand in for the pre-selection repertoire. The table was pulled from immuneACCESS by TCRdb, which kept in-frame rearrangements only. Such tables lose some clones; where checked, under half of the loss comes from unresolved V genes, and the rest has no known cause. V and J calls and clone size are as listed in that table; D and trimming were resolved from the DNA. The sample table shows hundreds of thousands of clones, and roughly a sixth are seen once. Around 0.095% of the sample lies in the top ten.

V and J lose 5 bases and 4 bases, and a span of 5 bases separates them. CDR1 and CDR2 (DFQATT, SNEGSKA) derive from the germline V gene (reference sequence). The CDR3 contains 10 residues, cysteine and phenylalanine counted. Of all the DNA, just the CDR3 is kept, 30 bases in frame from base 1. This clone was picked up a small number of times. What this receptor recognizes is not known. Within one base of it there is no much larger clone, and no base qualities were kept. Each donor gave one peripheral blood draw, averaging approximately 120 mL, which was collected into heparinised tubes. A BD FACSAria II was used to sort naive, central memory, regulatory and stem cell-like memory CD4+ T cells with a panel that included CD45RO, CCR7, CD25, CD127, CD95 and CD27. Every sorted population had a purity above 95%. Right away, PBMCs were isolated by Lymphoprep density gradient centrifugation and were stained directly, with no culture step. To minimize batch effects, samples were stained and sorted in pairs, one healthy donor with one patient per experiment.

The rearranged chain carries TRBV20-1 and TRBJ1-2; there is no confident call for the D gene. Sequenced sample: naive CD4+ T cells from blood. The cell subset or site label on this specimen signifies: true naive CD4+ T cells. The clonotype was recovered from a man younger than 35 in good health. The nucleotide sequence reads TGCAGTGCTTACACCTATGGCTACACCTTC. This is translated as CSAYTYGYTF.